The 5 T cell receptor beta chains presented below share a single source sample, sequenced in a study of shared clonotypes between healthy human individuals. Using immunoSEQ multiplex PCR, the repertoire was profiled, and TCRdb retains in-frame clones only, with some absent. The top ten hold about 1.4% of the sample, which has under 1,100,000 clones, around 76% seen once. Sample: memory CD4+ T cells sorted from blood. As to subset: CD45RA-negative fraction. The receptors come from a man between 18 and 35 years old in good health.

This chain connects TRBV5-1 to TRBJ2-1; 8 bases are a match to TRBD2. Germline assignment: CDR1 SGHRS and CDR2 YFSETQ. This CDR3 has 15 amino acids. Germline trimming cut 0 bases from V and 5 bases from J; bases unmatched to any gene: 4. CDR3 DNA sequence: TGCGCCAGCAGCTTGGTTAGCGGGAATCACAATGAGCAGTTCTTC. The encoded protein is CASSLVSGNHNEQFF. Complete variable domain (other parts from reference TRBV5-1 and TRBJ2-1): KAGVTQTPRYLIKTRGQQVTLSCSPISGHRSVSWYQQTPGQGLQFLFEYFSETQRNKGNFPGRFSGRQFSNSRSEMNVSTLELGDSALYLCASSLVSGNHNEQFFGPGTRLTVL.

In regard to this clone: Germline and junction disagree at one end, which may indicate a read error. This rearrangement joins TRBV11-2 to TRBJ1-2; D ambiguous. Germline V gives CDR1 SGHAT, CDR2 FQNNGV. This CDR3 comprises 13 residues. The CDR3 region is CASSLRFSYGCTF. For the CDR3, the DNA is TGTGCCAGCAGCCTGAGGTTCTCTTATGGCTGCACCTTC.

This rearrangement joins TRBV2 to TRBJ1-6; 9 bases align to TRBD1. Trimming at V came to 4 bases and at J to 7 bases, leaving 8 bases not matched to a gene. Germline V gene data show CDR1 as SNHLY and CDR2 as FYNNEI. The CDR3 sequence is 16 residues long. In DNA form, the CDR3 reads TGTGCCAGCAGTGTAGCGGGACAGGGAACCAATTCACCCCTCCACTTT. It translates to CASSVAGQGTNSPLHF.

The gene calls are TRBV2 and TRBJ2-7; unclear D gene. CDR1 and CDR2 (germline): SNHLY, FYNNEI. The CDR3 totals 14 residues. The germline V and J ends were trimmed by 1 base and 8 bases, with 15 bases remaining between them. The DNA for the CDR3 is TGTGCCAGCAGTGAAGATCATAGCTTGGCACAGCAGTACTTC. Translation: CASSEDHSLAQQYF.

This clone was counted a single time. The chain joins TRBV4-3 to TRBJ2-1; TRBD2 matches at 9 bases. The CDR3 is 21 residues long. Germline lookup yields CDR1 LGHNA and CDR2 YSLEER. J was trimmed by 5 bases and V by 0 bases; bases with no gene match: 20. The CDR3 sequence: CASSQDAFGVLAGHSNNEQFF. The CDR3 DNA reads TGCGCCAGCAGCCAAGATGCCTTTGGGGTGCTAGCGGGGCACTCTAACAATGAGCAGTTCTTC.